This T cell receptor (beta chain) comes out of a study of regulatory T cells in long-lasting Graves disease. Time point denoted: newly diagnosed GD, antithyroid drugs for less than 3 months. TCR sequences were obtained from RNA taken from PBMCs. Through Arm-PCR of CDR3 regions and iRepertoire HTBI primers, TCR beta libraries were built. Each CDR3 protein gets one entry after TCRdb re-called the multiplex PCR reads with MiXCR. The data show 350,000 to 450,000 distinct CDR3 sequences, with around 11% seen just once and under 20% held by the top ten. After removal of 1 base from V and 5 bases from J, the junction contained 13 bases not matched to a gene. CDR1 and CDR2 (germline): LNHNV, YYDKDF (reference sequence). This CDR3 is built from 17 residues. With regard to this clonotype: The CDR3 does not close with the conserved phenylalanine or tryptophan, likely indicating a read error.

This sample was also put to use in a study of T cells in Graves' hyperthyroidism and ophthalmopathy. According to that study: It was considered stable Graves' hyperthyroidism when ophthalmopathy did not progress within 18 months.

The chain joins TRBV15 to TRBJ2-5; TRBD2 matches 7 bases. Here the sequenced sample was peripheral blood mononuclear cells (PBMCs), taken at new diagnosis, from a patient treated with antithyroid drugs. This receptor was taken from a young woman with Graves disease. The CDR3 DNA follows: TGTGCCACCAGCAGAGGACAAGATAGGGGAGGGTTGGAGACCCAGTACCTC. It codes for CATSRGQDRGGLETQYL.